This T cell receptor beta chain was documented in a study of low-dose radiotherapy and immunotherapy resistance in tumors. Time point indicated: before trial treatment. V shed 8 bases, J shed 10 bases, and the junction held 4 bases outside the gene matches. Germline CDR1 and CDR2: MGHDK and SYGVNS. CDR3 length equals 11 residues. This clonotype was found many times. Both TCRalpha and TCRbeta chains were reverse transcribed with V-gene-specific primers. Both a constant-region primer and a V-primer adapter served to amplify TCRs across 20 PCR cycles. After the mRNA was isolated, it was amplified using in vitro transcription. In TCRdb, the reads were re-called with MiXCR into one record per CDR3 protein. Counted here are about 60,000 distinct CDR3 sequences, under 30% occurring once; the ten biggest clones make up approximately 5.7%.

The material was PBMCs, obtained before treatment. This sequence joins TRBV25-1 and TRBJ2-1, with 8 bases lining up with TRBD2. The receptor was isolated from a male donor with prostate cancer. CDR3 sequence reads: CASGGLEEQFF. The CDR3, as DNA: TGTGCCAGCGGGGGACTAGAGGAGCAGTTCTTC.